The 20 T cell receptor beta chains reported below all come from one sample, sequenced in a study of blood T cell repertoires in COVID-19 (dated by TCRdb to the early 2020s). The library was produced with the immunoSEQ multiplex PCR assay. What TCRdb holds here is the immuneACCESS table cut down to in-frame rearrangements. Part of the clones is not present; checked against another copy, under half of the missing clones reflect an unresolved V gene, and the others are unexplained. This sample holds about 170,000 clones; about nine tenths were observed only once. About 0.8% of the sample comes from the top ten. The sample comprised PBMCs or T cells enriched from blood (not recorded which). These receptors were collected from a young woman who had recovered from COVID-19.

The V call is TRBV24-1, the J call TRBJ2-4; tentative D call: TRBD1 (6 bases). Germline CDR1 is KGHDR and CDR2 is SFDVKD. The CDR3 extends over 12 amino acids. The ends were cut back, 8 bases at V and 6 bases at J, with 10 bases in the middle. This CDR3 reads CATTPQGNIQYF. The CDR3 region has the DNA TGTGCCACCACCCCACAGGGAAACATTCAGTACTTC.

The V and J genes are TRBV5-1 and TRBJ2-7, with D maybe TRBD2 (6 bases). Trimming shortened V by 6 bases and J by 4 bases, and 14 bases separated the two germline ends. The CDR3 runs 13 residues. CDR1 and CDR2 from the germline V gene are SGHRS and YFSETQ. The CDR3 region has the DNA TGCGCCAGCACCGGAGGGGCAGGATACGAGCAGTACTTC. Translation: CASTGGAGYEQYF.

The chain recombines TRBV5-4 with TRBJ2-1, with D possibly matching TRBD2 (6 bases). Germline values: CDR1 SGHNT, CDR2 YYREEE (reference sequence). The CDR3 consists of 14 residues. Deletions cut 3 bases from V and 6 bases from J, with 13 bases between. CDR3 in DNA: TGTGCCAGCAGCTGGAGAAGCGGGTCCAATGAGCAGTTCTTC. Translating gives CASSWRSGSNEQFF. Combining the CDR3 with reference TRBV5-4 and TRBJ2-1 gives the whole variable domain ETGVTQSPTHLIKTRGQQVTLRCSSQSGHNTVSWYQQALGQGPQFIFQYYREEENGRGNFPPRFSGLQFPNYSSELNVNALELDDSALYLCASSWRSGSNEQFFGPGTRLTVL.

The rearrangement uses TRBV9 and TRBJ1-6; D remains ambiguous. The CDR3 contains 14 residues. The germline V gene encodes CDR1 SGDLS and CDR2 YYNGEE. The V end lost 0 bases, the J end lost 7 bases, and 8 bases lay between the germline ends. CDR3 DNA: TGTGCCAGCAGCGTAGGGGCAGCCAATTCACCCCTCCACTTT. It translates to CASSVGAANSPLHF.

The chain recombines TRBV13 with TRBJ2-3; 7 bases match TRBD2. V trimming: 0 bases; J trimming: 0 bases; junction bases outside the gene matches: 9. This CDR3 comprises 18 residues. Germline lookup yields CDR1 PRHDT and CDR2 FYEKMQ (reference sequence). This chain's CDR3 is CASSLGRTSDMSTDTQYF. The CDR3 nucleotides are TGTGCCAGCAGCTTAGGCCGCACTAGCGACATGAGCACAGATACGCAGTATTTT.

The chain combines TRBV27 with TRBJ1-4, with a weak D call TRBD1 (5 bases). Trimming removed 8 bases from V and 5 bases from J, with 12 bases in between. Germline CDR1 MNHEY, CDR2 SMNVEV (reference sequence). The CDR3 is 13 amino acids. This CDR3 reads CASRRGKNEKLFF. The CDR3 bases are TGTGCCAGCCGCCGGGGGAAAAATGAAAAACTGTTTTTT.

This chain joins TRBV6-5 and TRBJ1-5; 10 bases align to TRBD1. Unmatched junction bases numbered 5, after V lost 5 bases and J lost 4 bases. CDR3 length: 15 residues. Germline CDR1 reads MNHEY; CDR2 reads SVGAGI. The CDR3 sequence is CASSLRTGGNQPQHF. As DNA, the CDR3 is TGTGCCAGCAGTCTTAGGACAGGGGGAAATCAGCCCCAGCATTTT.

This rearrangement joins TRBV13 to TRBJ1-1, with D possibly being TRBD1 (5 bases). The CDR3 is 14 residues long. CDR1 PRHDT and CDR2 FYEKMQ come from the germline V gene (reference sequence). Trimming left V 4 bases short and J 3 bases short, with 12 bases between. The CDR3 coding sequence is TGTGCCAGCAGCTCCGACAGCGCCGACACTGAAGCTTTCTTT. Its protein product is CASSSDSADTEAFF.

The V gene is TRBV2, the J gene TRBJ2-3, with D possibly TRBD2 on 6 matching bases. Germline CDR1 and CDR2: SNHLY and FYNNEI. The CDR3 is made up of 16 amino acids. V lost 6 bases to trimming and J lost 4 bases, with 20 bases between them. CDR3 region: CASRLHRELPADTQYF. Written as DNA, the CDR3 is TGTGCCAGCAGATTGCACCGGGAGTTACCAGCAGATACGCAGTATTTT.

This clone was seen once. The chain combines TRBV15 with TRBJ2-7; 9 bases align to TRBD2. The germline gives CDR1 LNHNV, CDR2 YYDKDF (reference sequence). Trimming cost V 8 bases and J 4 bases; bases outside gene matches: 12. CDR3 length: 15 amino acids. The CDR3 bases are TGTGCCACCGGACGGCTTAGCGGGAGTCGGTACGAGCAGTACTTC. Translating it yields CATGRLSGSRYEQYF.

CDR3 DNA: TGTGCCAGTAGTACTACCGGGACTAGCGGCACCGGGGAGCTGTTTTTT. This gives the protein CASSTTGTSGTGELFF. The chain employs TRBV19 and TRBJ2-2, with TRBD2 identical over 11 bases. This CDR3 has 16 amino acids. The J segment lost 4 bases and the V segment lost 4 bases, leaving 5 bases of the junction unmatched. Germline CDR1 is LNHDA and CDR2 is SQIVND (reference sequence).

CDR3 nucleotide sequence: TGTGCCAGCAGCGAAACCGGGACTAGCGGGAGAGTCGGGGAGCTGTTTTTT. The encoded protein is CASSETGTSGRVGELFF. V gene TRBV5-4 combines with J gene TRBJ2-2; 14 bases line up with TRBD2. V trimming: 4 bases; J trimming: 7 bases; junction bases outside the gene matches: 9. CDR3 length equals 17 residues. CDR1 is SGHNT and CDR2 is YYREEE in the germline V gene (reference sequence).

The rearrangement uses TRBV7-2 and TRBJ1-6, with unresolved D. CDR1 is SGHTA, CDR2 FQGNSA, per germline. Trimming stripped 7 bases from V and 10 bases from J, with 14 bases between. The CDR3 is made up of 13 amino acids. The CDR3 loop is CASISTTGSPLHF. The CDR3 coding sequence is TGTGCCAGCATCTCAACAACGGGGTCACCCCTCCACTTT.

Notes on this clone: The sample contains more than one DNA sequence encoding this CDR3. This chain uses TRBV7-2 with TRBJ2-3, with a weak D call TRBD2 (6 bases). Germline lookup yields CDR1 SGHTA and CDR2 FQGNSA. CDR3 size: 15 residues. Between the trimmed V and J ends, which lost 1 base and 2 bases, there was a span of 10 bases. CDR3 loop: CASSLVGGNTDTQYF. CDR3 nucleotide sequence: TGTGCCAGCAGCTTAGTTGGCGGGAACACAGATACGCAGTATTTT.

The rearrangement uses TRBV9 and TRBJ2-1; D uncertain. The germline V gene has CDR1 SGDLS and CDR2 YYNGEE. V was shortened by 1 base and J by 4 bases, with 6 bases between the two germline ends. The CDR3 consists of 13 residues. CDR3 sequence (DNA): TGTGCCAGCAGCGTACATCAGTACAATGAGCAGTTCTTC. It specifies CASSVHQYNEQFF.

This clone was seen a few times. This chain uses TRBV20-1 with TRBJ1-1, with D possibly TRBD1 on 6 matching bases. CDR3 length: 14 residues. V was shortened by 3 bases and J by 0 bases, with 11 bases between the two germline ends. The germline CDR1 and CDR2 sequences are DFQATT and SNEGSKA (reference sequence). The CDR3, as DNA: TGCAGTGCTAGTGTCAGGGGCCTGAACACTGAAGCTTTCTTT. Translated: CSASVRGLNTEAFF.

The rearrangement uses TRBV7-9 and TRBJ2-1; 8 bases map to TRBD2. The germline CDR1 and CDR2 sequences are SEHNR and FQNEAQ (reference sequence). J was trimmed by 7 bases and V by 1 base; bases with no gene match: 6. There are 15 residues in the CDR3. Here the CDR3 DNA reads TGTGCCAGCAGCTTAGTACCACTAGCGGCAAATGAGCAGTTCTTC. Its protein is CASSLVPLAANEQFF.

The chain links TRBV28 to TRBJ2-2; the match to TRBD1 covers 8 bases. CDR3 length: 15 amino acids. J was trimmed by 3 bases and V by 6 bases; bases with no gene match: 6. The germline CDR1 and CDR2 sequences are MDHEN and SYDVKM. This CDR3 is CASRGPTGDTGELFF. The CDR3 region has the DNA TGTGCCAGCAGAGGGCCGACAGGGGACACCGGGGAGCTGTTTTTT. Looking up the rest from reference TRBV28 and TRBJ2-2 gives the full variable domain: DVKVTQSSRYLVKRTGEKVFLECVQDMDHENMFWYRQDPGLGLRLIYFSYDVKMKEKGDIPEGYSVSREKKERFSLILESASTNQTSMYLCASRGPTGDTGELFFGEGSRLTVL.

This clone was recorded a few times. The gene calls are TRBV19 and TRBJ1-4, with D possibly matching TRBD1 (6 bases). V lost 2 bases to trimming and J lost 1 base, with 11 bases between them. Germline CDR1 and CDR2: LNHDA and SQIVND (reference sequence). This CDR3 has 16 amino acids. In DNA form, the CDR3 reads TGTGCCAGTAGTATAATCGGGACATTAACTAATGAAAAACTGTTTTTT. Encoded protein: CASSIIGTLTNEKLFF. The variable domain in full, completed from reference TRBV19 and TRBJ1-4, reads DGGITQSPKYLFRKEGQNVTLSCEQNLNHDAMYWYRQDPGQGLRLIYYSQIVNDFQKGDIAEGYSVSREKKESFPLTVTSAQKNPTAFYLCASSIIGTLTNEKLFFGSGTQLSVL.

V is TRBV5-4 and J is TRBJ1-6, with D possibly matching TRBD1 (6 bases). This CDR3 is built from 14 residues. Trimming left V 5 bases short and J 7 bases short, with 13 bases between. The germline V gene has CDR1 SGHNT and CDR2 YYREEE (reference sequence). CDR3: CASSAGDRNSPLHF. For the CDR3, the DNA is TGTGCCAGCAGTGCAGGGGATCGGAATTCACCCCTCCACTTT.